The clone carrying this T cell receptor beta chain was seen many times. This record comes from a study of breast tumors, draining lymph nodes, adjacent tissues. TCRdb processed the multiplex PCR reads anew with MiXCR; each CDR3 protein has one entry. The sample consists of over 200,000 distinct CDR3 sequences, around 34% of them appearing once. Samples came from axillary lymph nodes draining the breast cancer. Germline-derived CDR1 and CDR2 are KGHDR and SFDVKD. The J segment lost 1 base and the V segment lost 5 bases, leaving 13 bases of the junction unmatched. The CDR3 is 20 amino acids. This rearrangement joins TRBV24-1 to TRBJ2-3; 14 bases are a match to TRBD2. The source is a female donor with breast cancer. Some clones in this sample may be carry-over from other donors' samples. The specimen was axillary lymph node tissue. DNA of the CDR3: TGTGCCACCAGTGCTCCCGGCCCGGGACTAGCGGGAGTGGGCACAGATACGCAGTATTTT. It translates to CATSAPGPGLAGVGTDTQYF.